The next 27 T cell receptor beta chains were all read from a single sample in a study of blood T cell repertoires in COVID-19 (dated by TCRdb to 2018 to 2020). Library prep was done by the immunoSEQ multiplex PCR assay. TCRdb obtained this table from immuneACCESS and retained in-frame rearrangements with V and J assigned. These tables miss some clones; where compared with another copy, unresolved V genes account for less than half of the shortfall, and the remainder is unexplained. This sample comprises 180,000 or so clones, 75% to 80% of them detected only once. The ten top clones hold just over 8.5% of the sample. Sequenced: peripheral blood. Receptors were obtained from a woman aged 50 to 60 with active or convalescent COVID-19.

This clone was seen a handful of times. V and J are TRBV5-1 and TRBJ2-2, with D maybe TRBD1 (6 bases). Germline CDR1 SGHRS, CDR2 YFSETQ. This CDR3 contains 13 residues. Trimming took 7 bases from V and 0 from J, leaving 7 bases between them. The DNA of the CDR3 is TGCGCCAGCCGGGACACGAACACCGGGGAGCTGTTTTTT. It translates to CASRDTNTGELFF.

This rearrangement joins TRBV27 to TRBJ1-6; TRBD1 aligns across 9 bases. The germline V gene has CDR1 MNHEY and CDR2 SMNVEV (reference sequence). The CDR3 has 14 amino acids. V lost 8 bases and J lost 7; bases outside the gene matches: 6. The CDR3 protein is CASGQGTGNSPLHF. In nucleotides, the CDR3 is TGTGCCAGCGGGCAAGGGACAGGGAATTCACCCCTCCACTTT.

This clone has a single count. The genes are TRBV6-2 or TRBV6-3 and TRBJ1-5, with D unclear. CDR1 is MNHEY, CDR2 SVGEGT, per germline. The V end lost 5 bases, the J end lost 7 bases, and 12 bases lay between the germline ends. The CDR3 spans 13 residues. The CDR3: CASSRMEGQPQHF. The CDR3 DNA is TGTGCCAGCAGTCGAATGGAGGGACAGCCCCAGCATTTT.

The CDR3 region has the DNA TGTGCCAGCAGCCACGGACAGGGGAGATCCGGGGAGCTGTTTTTT. It codes for CASSHGQGRSGELFF. The chain is built from TRBV5-6 and TRBJ2-2; 9 positions agree with TRBD1. The CDR3 has 15 residues. With 4 bases clipped from V and 6 bases from J, the junction kept 7 bases outside the gene matches. CDR1 is SGHDT, CDR2 YYEEEE, per germline.

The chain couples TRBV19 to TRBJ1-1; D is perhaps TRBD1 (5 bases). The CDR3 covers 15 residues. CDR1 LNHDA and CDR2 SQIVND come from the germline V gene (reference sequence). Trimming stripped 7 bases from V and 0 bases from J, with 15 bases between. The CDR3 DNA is TGTGCCAGTACCCTAGGGTCCAGGGTGAACACTGAAGCTTTCTTT. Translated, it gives CASTLGSRVNTEAFF.

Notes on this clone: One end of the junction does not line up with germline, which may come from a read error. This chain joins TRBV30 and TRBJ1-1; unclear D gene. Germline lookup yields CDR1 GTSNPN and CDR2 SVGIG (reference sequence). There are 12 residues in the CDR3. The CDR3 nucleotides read TGTGCCTGGGGGAGGTTGAAAACTGAAGCTTTCTTT. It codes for CAWGRLKTEAFF.

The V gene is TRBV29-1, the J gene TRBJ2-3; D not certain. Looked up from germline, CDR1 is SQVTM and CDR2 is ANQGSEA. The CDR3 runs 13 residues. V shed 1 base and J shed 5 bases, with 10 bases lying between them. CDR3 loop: CSVEGPSGDTQYF. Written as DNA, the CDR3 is TGCAGCGTTGAAGGGCCGTCTGGAGATACGCAGTATTTT.

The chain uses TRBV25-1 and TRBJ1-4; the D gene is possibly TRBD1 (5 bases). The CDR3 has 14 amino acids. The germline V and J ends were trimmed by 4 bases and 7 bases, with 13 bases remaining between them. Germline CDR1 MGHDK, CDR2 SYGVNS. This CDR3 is CASSAQGRGEKLFF. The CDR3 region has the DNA TGTGCCAGCAGTGCCCAGGGTCGCGGTGAAAAACTGTTTTTT.

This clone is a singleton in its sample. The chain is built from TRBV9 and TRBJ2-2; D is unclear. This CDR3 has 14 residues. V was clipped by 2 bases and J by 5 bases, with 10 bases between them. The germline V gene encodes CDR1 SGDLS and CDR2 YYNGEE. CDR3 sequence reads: CASSVLQTTGELFF. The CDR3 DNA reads TGTGCCAGCAGCGTTCTCCAGACAACCGGGGAGCTGTTTTTT. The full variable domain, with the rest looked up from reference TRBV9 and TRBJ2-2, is DSGVTQTPKHLITATGQRVTLRCSPRSGDLSVYWYQQSLDQGLQFLIQYYNGEERAKGNILERFSAQQFPDLHSELNLSSLELGDSALYFCASSVLQTTGELFFGEGSRLTVL.

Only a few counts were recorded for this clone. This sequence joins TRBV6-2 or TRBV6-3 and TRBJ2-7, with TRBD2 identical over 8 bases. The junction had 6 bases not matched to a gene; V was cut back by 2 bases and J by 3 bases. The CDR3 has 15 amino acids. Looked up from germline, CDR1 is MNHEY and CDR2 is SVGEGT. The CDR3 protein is CASSYDGGGRYEQYF. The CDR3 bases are TGTGCCAGCAGTTACGACGGGGGGGGCCGCTACGAGCAGTACTTC.

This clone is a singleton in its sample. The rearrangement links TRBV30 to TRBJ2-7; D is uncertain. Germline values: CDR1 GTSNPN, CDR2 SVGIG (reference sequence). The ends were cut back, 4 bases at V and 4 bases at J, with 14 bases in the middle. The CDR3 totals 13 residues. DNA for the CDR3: TGTGCCTGGACCCTACCGAATACGTACGAGCAGTACTTC. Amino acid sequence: CAWTLPNTYEQYF.

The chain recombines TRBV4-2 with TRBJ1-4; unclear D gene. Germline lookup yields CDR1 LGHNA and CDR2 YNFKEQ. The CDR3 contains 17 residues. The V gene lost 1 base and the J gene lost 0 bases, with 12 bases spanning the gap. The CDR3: CASSQAGLRATNEKLFF. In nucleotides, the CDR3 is TGTGCCAGCAGCCAAGCCGGCCTCCGGGCAACTAATGAAAAACTGTTTTTT.

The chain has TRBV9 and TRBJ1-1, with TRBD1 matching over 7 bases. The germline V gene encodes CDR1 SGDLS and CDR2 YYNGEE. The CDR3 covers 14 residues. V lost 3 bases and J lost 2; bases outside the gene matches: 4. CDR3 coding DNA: TGTGCCAGCAGCGGACAGGGATTTAACACTGAAGCTTTCTTT. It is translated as CASSGQGFNTEAFF.

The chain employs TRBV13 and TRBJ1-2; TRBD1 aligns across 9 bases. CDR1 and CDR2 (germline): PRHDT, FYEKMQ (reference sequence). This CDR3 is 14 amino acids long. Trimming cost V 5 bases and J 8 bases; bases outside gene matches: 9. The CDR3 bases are TGTGCCAGCAGCAAGCGGGACAGGGTTGGCGGCTACACCTTC. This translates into CASSKRDRVGGYTF.

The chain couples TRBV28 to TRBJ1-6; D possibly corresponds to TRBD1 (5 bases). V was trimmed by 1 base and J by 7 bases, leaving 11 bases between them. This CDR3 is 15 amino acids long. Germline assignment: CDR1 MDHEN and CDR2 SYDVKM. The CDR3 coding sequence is TGTGCCAGCAGTTTATTTGCGGGGGGGAATTCACCCCTCCACTTT. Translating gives CASSLFAGGNSPLHF.

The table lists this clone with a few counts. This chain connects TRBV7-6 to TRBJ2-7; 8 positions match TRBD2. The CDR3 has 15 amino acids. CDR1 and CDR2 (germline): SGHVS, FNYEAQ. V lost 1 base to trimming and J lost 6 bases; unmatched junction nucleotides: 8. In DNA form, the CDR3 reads TGTGCCAGCAGCTTAGATATCGGGAGGGCCTCCGAGCAGTACTTC. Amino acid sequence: CASSLDIGRASEQYF.

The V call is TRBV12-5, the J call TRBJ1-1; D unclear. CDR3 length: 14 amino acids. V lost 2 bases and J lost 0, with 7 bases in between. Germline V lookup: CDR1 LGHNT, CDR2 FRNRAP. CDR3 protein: CASGLQQMNTEAFF. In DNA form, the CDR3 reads TGTGCTAGTGGTTTGCAACAGATGAACACTGAAGCTTTCTTT.

The CDR3 DNA is TGTGCCAGCTCCCCCTCTAGCGGCCTTGGGAATGAGCAGTTCTTC. Amino acid sequence: CASSPSSGLGNEQFF. The V gene is TRBV18, the J gene TRBJ2-1; the match to TRBD2 covers 7 bases. Germline V gene sequence: CDR1 KGHSH, CDR2 LQKENI. The ends lost 6 bases at V and 7 bases at J; junction bases unmatched: 12. The CDR3 is 15 residues long. The whole variable domain, filled in from reference TRBV18 and TRBJ2-1, reads NAGVMQNPRHLVRRRGQEARLRCSPMKGHSHVYWYRQLPEEGLKFMVYLQKENIIDESGMPKERFSAEFPKEGPSILRIQQVVRGDSAAYFCASSPSSGLGNEQFFGPGTRLTVL.

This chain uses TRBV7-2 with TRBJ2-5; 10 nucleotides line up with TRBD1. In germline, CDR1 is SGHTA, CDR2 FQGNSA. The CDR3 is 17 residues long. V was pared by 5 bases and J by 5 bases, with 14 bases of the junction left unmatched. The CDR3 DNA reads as TGTGCCAGCAGCCAGGGACCCAAGACAGGGGGCGGTGAGACCCAGTACTTC. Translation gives CASSQGPKTGGGETQYF. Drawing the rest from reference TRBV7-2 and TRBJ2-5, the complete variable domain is GAGVSQSPSNKVTEKGKDVELRCDPISGHTALYWYRQSLGQGLEFLIYFQGNSAPDKSGLPSDRFSAERTGGSVSTLTIQRTQQEDSAVYLCASSQGPKTGGGETQYFGPGTRLLVL.

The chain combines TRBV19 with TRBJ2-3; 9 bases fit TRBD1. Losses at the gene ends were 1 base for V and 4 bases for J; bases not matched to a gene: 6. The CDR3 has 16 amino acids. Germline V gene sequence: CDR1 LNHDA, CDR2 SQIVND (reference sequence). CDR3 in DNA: TGTGCCAGTAGTATAGGGGCCGACAGGGGGGCAGATACGCAGTATTTT. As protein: CASSIGADRGADTQYF.

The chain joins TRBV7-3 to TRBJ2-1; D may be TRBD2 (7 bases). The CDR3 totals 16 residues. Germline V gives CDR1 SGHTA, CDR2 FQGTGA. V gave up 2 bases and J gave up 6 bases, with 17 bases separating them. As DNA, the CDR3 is TGTGCCAGCAGCTTAGACCCAGGGGAGGGGGGCAATGAGCAGTTCTTC. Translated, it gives CASSLDPGEGGNEQFF.

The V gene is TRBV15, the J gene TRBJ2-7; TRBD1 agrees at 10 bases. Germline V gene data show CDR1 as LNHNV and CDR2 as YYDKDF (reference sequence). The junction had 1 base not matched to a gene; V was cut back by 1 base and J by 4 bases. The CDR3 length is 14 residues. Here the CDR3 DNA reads TGTGCCACCAGCAGAGGGGGACAGGGGTACGAGCAGTACTTC. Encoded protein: CATSRGGQGYEQYF.

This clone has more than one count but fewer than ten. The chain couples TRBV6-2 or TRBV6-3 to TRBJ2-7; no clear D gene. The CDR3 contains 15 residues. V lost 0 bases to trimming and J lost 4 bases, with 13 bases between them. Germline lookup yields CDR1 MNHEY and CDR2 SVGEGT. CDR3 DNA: TGTGCCAGCAGTTACTCGGTGGCCCATAAATACGAGCAGTACTTC. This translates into CASSYSVAHKYEQYF.

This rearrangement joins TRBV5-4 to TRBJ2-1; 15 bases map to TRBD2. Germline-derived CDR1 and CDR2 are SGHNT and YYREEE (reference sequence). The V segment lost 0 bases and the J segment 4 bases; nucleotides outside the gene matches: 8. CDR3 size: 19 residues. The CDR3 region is CASSLGPGLAGGPYNEQFF. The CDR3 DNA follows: TGTGCCAGCAGCTTGGGGCCGGGACTAGCGGGGGGACCGTACAATGAGCAGTTCTTC.

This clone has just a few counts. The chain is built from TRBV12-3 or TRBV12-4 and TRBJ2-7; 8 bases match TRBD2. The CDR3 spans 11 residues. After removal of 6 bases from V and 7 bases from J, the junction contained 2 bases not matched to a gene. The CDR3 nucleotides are TGTGCCAGCAGCCGCGGGAGGGAGCAGTACTTC. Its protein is CASSRGREQYF.

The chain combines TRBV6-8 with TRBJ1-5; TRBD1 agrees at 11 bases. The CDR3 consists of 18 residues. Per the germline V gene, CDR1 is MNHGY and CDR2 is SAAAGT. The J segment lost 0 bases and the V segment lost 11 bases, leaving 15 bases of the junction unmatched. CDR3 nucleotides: TGTGCCGGGAGAAACCGGACAGGGGGCTGGAATAGCAATCAGCCCCAGCATTTT. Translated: CAGRNRTGGWNSNQPQHF.

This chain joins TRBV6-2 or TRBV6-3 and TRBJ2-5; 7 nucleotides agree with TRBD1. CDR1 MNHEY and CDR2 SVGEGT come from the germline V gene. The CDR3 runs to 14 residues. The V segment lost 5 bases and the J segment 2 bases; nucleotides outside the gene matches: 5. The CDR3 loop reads CASSDRVRQETQYF. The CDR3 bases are TGTGCCAGCAGTGACAGGGTACGGCAAGAGACCCAGTACTTC.